The T cell receptor (beta chain) described here comes from a study of CD8 T cells in ankylosing spondylitis. The study, taken as a whole, reports: The disease-linked clones had a CD8+ phenotype and low blood frequencies.

In TCRdb, the 5' RACE reads were re-called with MiXCR into one record per CDR3 protein. The table records 120,000 or so distinct CDR3 sequences, roughly 15% of them present only once. CDR3 size: 16 residues. Trimming shortened V by 4 bases and J by 4 bases, and 17 bases separated the two germline ends. CDR1 MGHRA and CDR2 YSYEKL come from the germline V gene. This clonotype was observed many times. The antigen is not known. Sequencing was done on a sample of blood, either unsorted or a sorted T cell fraction (not recorded which). The TCR originated in a female donor with ankylosing spondylitis or in good health (not recorded which). J is TRBJ2-1 and V is TRBV4-1; a possible D gene is TRBD2 (5 bases). The CDR3 DNA reads TGCGCCAGCAGCCCCCTGAAGGGAGAGGCGTACAATGAGCAGTTCTTC. It specifies CASSPLKGEAYNEQFF.